Sequencing of this T cell receptor (beta chain) was carried out in a study of blood T cell repertoires in COVID-19 (dated by TCRdb to the early 2020s). About the investigation overall: Samples covering the acute and convalescent phases of COVID-19 were provided by collaborators in the United States, Italy and Spain. The sample metadata nearly always contained a de-identified subject ID, COVID-19 status, age in years and sex. The prospective study material was composed of cDNA or gDNA derived from T cells, B-cell-depleted T cells, or PBMCs. The samples were drawn from the first 160 participants of the ongoing ImmuneRACE study and from over 950 subjects provided by 6 global collaborators. HLA class I and class II types, where available, came from metadata supplied by the sample provider rather than from assay-based typing. The repertoires were made available in a free public database intended to serve as a resource for research on the immune response to SARS-CoV-2. Subjects who had been exposed to COVID-19, were actively infected with it, or had recovered from it provided the deeply sampled blood TCRbeta repertoires that made up the dataset. Here is what the overall study found, with its caveats: Clinical and demographic metadata were provided uncurated, with the amount varying by source and participant.

In the prospective study, participants were roughly 18 to 95 years old, resided in about two dozen geographic areas of the United States, and were enrolled through a virtual design. To assign participants to cohorts, the prospective study relied on clinical history that participants themselves reported in a screening survey and a study questionnaire. Recovered participants in ImmuneRACE Cohort 3 were defined as having two consecutive negative NP/OP PCR tests, clearance from a healthcare professional, or resolution of symptoms. In the prospective study, mobile phlebotomists collected whole blood, serum and a nasopharyngeal or oropharyngeal swab from each participant. Participants in the prospective study had the option to provide additional blood draws and questionnaires over an approximately 2-month period. Before DNA extraction, blood samples from the prospective study were shipped at room temperature or frozen.

Details on this clone: Its antigen specificity is not known. One base away there is no much larger clone; base qualities are not given.

Reading the germline V gene (reference sequence) gives CDR1 DFQATT and CDR2 SNEGSKA. The CDR3 contains 16 residues, cysteine and phenylalanine counted. The entry retains the CDR3 DNA only, 48 bases that are in frame from base 1. Compared with germline, V lacks 3 bases and J lacks 6 bases; bases without a gene match: 13. The immunoSEQ Assay, a bias-controlled multiplex PCR, was used to amplify TCRbeta CDR3 regions from genomic DNA. The original methods were these. Nucleated cell counts per sample were estimated from amplification of reference gene primers within the assay. To quantify the absolute abundance of each unique TCRbeta CDR3 rearrangement, sequence reads were collapsed and filtered. For each sample, productive Simpson clonality was calculated as the square root of Simpson's diversity index across productive rearrangements. Drawn from immuneACCESS, this table holds only the in-frame rearrangements with V and J called that TCRdb kept. Clones are partly lost; checked studies trace under half to an unresolved V gene and leave the rest unexplained. Clone size and V and J calls were adopted from that table, with D and trimming inferred from the DNA. The sample yields approximately 390,000 clones; roughly 89% were counted once. The leading ten clones occupy about 10% of the sample.

Sequenced sample: PBMCs or T cells enriched from blood (not recorded which). This chain joins TRBV20-1 to TRBJ2-1; 8 central nucleotides agree with TRBD2. The TCR comes from a woman between 50 and 59 years old who had recovered from COVID-19. This receptor has the CDR3 CSASLGRGGRLNEQFF. The DNA sequence is given as TGCAGTGCTAGTCTCGGGAGGGGGGGCCGACTCAATGAGCAGTTCTTC.